The source of this T cell receptor (beta chain) is a study of response to subunit inactivated influenza vaccine. Using its own MiXCR run on the RT-PCR reads, TCRdb lists one record per CDR3 protein. The data hold 450,000 to 600,000 distinct CDR3 sequences, with approximately 7.6% observed a single time. This clonotype was counted ten times or more. The length of the CDR3 is 14 residues. The germline V and J ends were trimmed by 6 bases and 1 base, with 10 bases remaining between them. Per germline, CDR1 WSHSY and CDR2 SAAADI. This chain uses TRBV10-2 with TRBJ1-3; D possibly corresponds to TRBD1 (6 bases). Here the sequenced sample was PBMCs from blood, taken less than 30 months after vaccination. The receptor comes from a man aged 50 to 75 who received an inactivated influenza vaccine. The CDR3 loop reads CASSRGESGNTIYF. The CDR3 nucleotides are TGCGCCAGCAGCAGGGGAGAGTCTGGAAACACCATATATTTT.